This TCR beta chain was sequenced in a study of regulatory T cells in long-lasting Graves disease. Study details: Over 5 years on antithyroid drugs plus positive TSH receptor antibodies marked Graves' disease as persistent.

Trimming stripped 6 bases from V and 3 bases from J, with 18 bases between. The length of the CDR3 is 15 residues. Germline values: CDR1 MDHEN, CDR2 SYDVKM. Stated time point: persistent/refractory GD, antithyroid drugs over 5 years with positive TRAb. Researchers made the TCR library from RNA that was extracted from PBMCs. CDR3-region Arm-PCR and iRepertoire HTBI primers produced the TCR beta libraries. TCRdb reprocessed the multiplex PCR reads via MiXCR and lists one record per CDR3 protein. The data hold a few hundred thousand distinct CDR3 sequences, with roughly 20% observed a single time. About this clonotype itself: No antigen is known for it.

Overall study results and limits: Favored gene segments in persistent disease were TRBV28, TRBJ1-2 and TRBJ2-5. TCR diversity was lower in persistent Graves' patients (versus newly diagnosed ones).

This clonotype originated in a woman aged 40 to 55 with Graves disease. Sequenced here: peripheral blood mononuclear cells (PBMCs), sampled when the disease was refractory, from a patient treated with antithyroid drugs. This chain connects TRBV28 to TRBJ2-7; no definite D call. This CDR3 reads CASRDDLLVSYEQYF. The DNA of the CDR3 is TGTGCCAGCAGGGACGACCTCCTCGTCAGCTACGAGCAGTACTTC. The whole variable domain, filled in from reference TRBV28 and TRBJ2-7, reads DVKVTQSSRYLVKRTGEKVFLECVQDMDHENMFWYRQDPGLGLRLIYFSYDVKMKEKGDIPEGYSVSREKKERFSLILESASTNQTSMYLCASRDDLLVSYEQYFGPGTRLTVT.